This record concerns one T cell receptor beta chain sequence. Germline CDR1 MDHEN, CDR2 SYDVKM. The CDR3 is 16 amino acids. After removal of 4 bases from V and 4 bases from J, the junction contained 11 bases not matched to a gene. Assay used: immunoSEQ multiplex PCR; TCRdb lists only in-frame clones, some missing. The data hold fewer than 60,000 clones, with approximately 82% observed a single time. The data derive from a study of OX40 agonist ivuxolimab in advanced cancers. Study-level information: Age averaged 60 years (range about 20 to 80), and 70% to 85% were male.

The specimen was CD4+ or CD8+ T cells sorted from blood, collected in a trial of the OX40 agonist ivuxolimab. This chain uses TRBV28 with TRBJ2-7, with 9 positions matching TRBD1. This receptor was obtained from an adult with an advanced solid tumor such as melanoma, head and neck, liver or kidney cancer. CDR3 DNA: TGTGCCAGCAGTTCAAAGGGGGGACAGGGTACGTACGAGCAGTACTTC. Amino acids: CASSSKGGQGTYEQYF. Complete variable domain (other parts from reference TRBV28 and TRBJ2-7): DVKVTQSSRYLVKRTGEKVFLECVQDMDHENMFWYRQDPGLGLRLIYFSYDVKMKEKGDIPEGYSVSREKKERFSLILESASTNQTSMYLCASSSKGGQGTYEQYFGPGTRLTVT.